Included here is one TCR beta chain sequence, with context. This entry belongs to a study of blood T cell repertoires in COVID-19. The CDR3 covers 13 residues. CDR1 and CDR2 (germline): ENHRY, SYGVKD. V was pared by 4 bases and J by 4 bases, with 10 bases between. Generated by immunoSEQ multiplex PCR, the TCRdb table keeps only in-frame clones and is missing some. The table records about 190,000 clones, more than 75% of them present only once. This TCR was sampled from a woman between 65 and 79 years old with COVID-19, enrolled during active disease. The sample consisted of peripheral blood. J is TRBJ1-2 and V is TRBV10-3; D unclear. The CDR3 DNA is TGTGCCATCAGTGCTTCCGCGTCCTATGGCTACACCTTC. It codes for CAISASASYGYTF.